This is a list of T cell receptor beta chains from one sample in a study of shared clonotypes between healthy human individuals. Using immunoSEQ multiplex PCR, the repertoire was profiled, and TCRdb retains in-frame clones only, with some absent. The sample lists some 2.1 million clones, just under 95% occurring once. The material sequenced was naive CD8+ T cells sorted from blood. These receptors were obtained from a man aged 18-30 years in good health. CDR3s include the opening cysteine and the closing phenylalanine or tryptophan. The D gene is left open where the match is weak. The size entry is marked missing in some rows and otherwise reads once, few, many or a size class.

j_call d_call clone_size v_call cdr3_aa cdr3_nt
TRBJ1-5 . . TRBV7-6 CASHETTGPLNNQPQHF TGTGCCAGCCACGAAACTACGGGCCCGTTAAACAATCAGCCCCAGCATTTT
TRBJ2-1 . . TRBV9 CASSVGSPNEQFF TGTGCCAGCAGCGTAGGCTCACCCAATGAGCAGTTCTTC
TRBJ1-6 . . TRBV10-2 CASSESSQNSPLHF TGCGCCAGCAGTGAGTCGTCACAGAATTCACCCCTCCACTTT
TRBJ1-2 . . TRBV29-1 CSAGSSYGYTF TGCAGCGCAGGGAGTTCTTATGGCTACACCTTC
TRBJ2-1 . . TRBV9 CASSAPRGSTDNEQFF TGTGCCAGCAGCGCCCCTAGGGGATCCACTGACAATGAGCAGTTCTTC
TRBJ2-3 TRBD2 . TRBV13 CASSLTSGITGDTQYF TGTGCCAGCAGCTTAACTAGCGGGATAACGGGAGATACGCAGTATTTT
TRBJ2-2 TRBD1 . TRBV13 CASSFITGGETGELFF TGTGCCAGCAGCTTTATTACAGGGGGCGAAACCGGGGAGCTGTTTTTT
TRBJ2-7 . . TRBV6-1 CASSEGTRSYEQYF TGTGCCAGCAGTGAGGGTACTCGTTCGTACGAGCAGTACTTC
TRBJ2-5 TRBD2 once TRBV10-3 CAISDPAGEGETQYF TGTGCCATCAGTGACCCAGCGGGAGAGGGAGAGACCCAGTACTTC
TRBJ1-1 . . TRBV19 CASSPLDLNTEAFF TGTGCCAGTAGTCCACTAGACCTGAACACTGAAGCTTTCTTT
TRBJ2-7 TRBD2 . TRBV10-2 CATKTGTSIYEQYF TGCGCCACTAAAACCGGGACTAGCATCTACGAGCAGTACTTC
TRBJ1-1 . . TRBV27 CASSWQAPMNTEAFF TGTGCCAGCAGTTGGCAGGCCCCCATGAACACTGAAGCTTTCTTT
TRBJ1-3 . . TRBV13 CASSGRFTRASGNTIYF TGTGCCAGCAGCGGACGGTTCACAAGGGCCTCTGGAAACACCATATATTTT
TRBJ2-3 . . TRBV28 CASSLTGDGADTQYF TGTGCCAGCAGTTTAACCGGGGACGGGGCAGATACGCAGTATTTT
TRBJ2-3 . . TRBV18 CASSSSGGGWSTDTQYF TGTGCCAGCTCCTCCTCAGGGGGGGGCTGGAGCACAGATACGCAGTATTTT
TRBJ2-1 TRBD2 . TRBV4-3 CASSQEGLAGGAEQFF TGCGCCAGCAGCCAAGAGGGTCTAGCGGGAGGAGCTGAGCAGTTCTTC
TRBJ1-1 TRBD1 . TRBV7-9 CASSLTAGGDTEAFF TGTGCCAGCAGCCTCACGGCAGGGGGCGACACTGAAGCTTTCTTT
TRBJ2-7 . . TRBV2 CASSPPVVSSYEQYF TGTGCCAGCAGTCCGCCGGTGGTGAGCTCCTACGAGCAGTACTTC
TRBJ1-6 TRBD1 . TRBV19 CASSIDLEQGLRSPLHF TGTGCCAGTAGTATAGATTTGGAACAGGGGTTACGATCACCCCTCCACTTT
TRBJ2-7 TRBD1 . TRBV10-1 CASSARTGLDEQYF TGCGCCAGCAGCGCCCGGACAGGGCTAGACGAGCAGTACTTC
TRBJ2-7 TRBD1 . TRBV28 CASSPRTGTYEQYF TGTGCCAGCAGTCCCCGGACAGGTACCTACGAGCAGTACTTC
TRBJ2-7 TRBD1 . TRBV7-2 CASSLDRDRVYEQYF TGTGCCAGCAGCTTAGATCGGGACAGGGTCTACGAGCAGTACTTC
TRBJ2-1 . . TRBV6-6 CASSSPGSSYNEQFF TGTGCCAGCAGTTCCCCAGGGAGCTCCTACAATGAGCAGTTCTTC